Sequencing of this TCR beta chain was carried out in a study of radiation and T cells in renal cell carcinoma. Study findings and constraints: Tumor samples were small regions of approximately 1 g. Compared with controls, irradiated tumors had more, larger dominant CDR3 motifs. Compared with controls, irradiated tumors showed greater TCR clonality.

This clone was seen ten or more times. Its antigen is unidentified. Treatment defined: treatment-naive control, cytoreductive nephrectomy. Clear cell pathology was present in this patient's renal cell carcinoma. Method: immunoSEQ multiplex PCR; TCRdb's copy keeps in-frame clones and lacks some. The sample lists 15,000 to 20,000 clones; around 63% were seen once. The V segment lost 5 bases and the J segment 0 bases; nucleotides outside the gene matches: 2. The CDR3 is 15 residues long. Germline lookup yields CDR1 SGHVS and CDR2 FNYEAQ. The V gene is TRBV7-6, the J gene TRBJ1-1; 11 positions agree with TRBD1. This sample comprised tumor tissue, obtained from a patient whose treatment was nephrectomy without radiotherapy. The TCR was taken from a man in his fifties with renal cell carcinoma. CDR3 sequence: CASSPGQGVNTEAFF. CDR3 nucleotide sequence: TGTGCCAGCAGCCCGGGACAGGGGGTGAACACTGAAGCTTTCTTT. Drawing the rest from reference TRBV7-6 and TRBJ1-1, the complete variable domain is GAGVSQSPRYKVTKRGQDVALRCDPISGHVSLYWYRQALGQGPEFLTYFNYEAQQDKSGLPNDRFSAERPEGSISTLTIQRTEQRDSAMYRCASSPGQGVNTEAFFGQGTRLTVV.